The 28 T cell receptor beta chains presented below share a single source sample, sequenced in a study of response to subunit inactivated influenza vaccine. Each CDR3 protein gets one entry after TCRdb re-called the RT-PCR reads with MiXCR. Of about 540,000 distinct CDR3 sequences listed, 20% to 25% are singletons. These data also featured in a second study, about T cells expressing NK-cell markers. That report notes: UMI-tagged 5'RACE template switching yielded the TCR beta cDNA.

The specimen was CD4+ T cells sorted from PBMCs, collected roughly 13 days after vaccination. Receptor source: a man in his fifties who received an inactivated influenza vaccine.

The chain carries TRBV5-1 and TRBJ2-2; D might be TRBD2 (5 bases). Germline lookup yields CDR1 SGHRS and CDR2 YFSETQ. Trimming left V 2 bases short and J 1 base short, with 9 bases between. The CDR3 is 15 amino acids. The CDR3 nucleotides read TGCGCCAGCAGCTTTTCCGAGGGGAACACCGGGGAGCTGTTTTTT. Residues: CASSFSEGNTGELFF.

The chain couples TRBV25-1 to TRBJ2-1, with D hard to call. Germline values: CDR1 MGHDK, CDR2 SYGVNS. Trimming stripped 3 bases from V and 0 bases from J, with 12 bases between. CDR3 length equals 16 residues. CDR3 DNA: TGTGCCAGCAGTGACCCGACCGTCAGCTCCTACAATGAGCAGTTCTTC. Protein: CASSDPTVSSYNEQFF.

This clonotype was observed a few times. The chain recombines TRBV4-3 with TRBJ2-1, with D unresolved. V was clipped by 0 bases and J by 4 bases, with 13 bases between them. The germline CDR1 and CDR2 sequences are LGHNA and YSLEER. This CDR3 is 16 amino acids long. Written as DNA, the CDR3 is TGCGCCAGCAGCCAAGATACCAGTTCTTCGTACAATGAGCAGTTCTTC. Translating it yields CASSQDTSSSYNEQFF.

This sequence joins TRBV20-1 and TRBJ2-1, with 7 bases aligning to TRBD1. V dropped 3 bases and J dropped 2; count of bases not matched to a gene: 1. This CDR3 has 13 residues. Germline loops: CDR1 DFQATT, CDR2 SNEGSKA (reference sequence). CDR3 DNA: TGCAGTGCTAGGGACAGGCCCTACAATGAGCAGTTCTTC. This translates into CSARDRPYNEQFF.

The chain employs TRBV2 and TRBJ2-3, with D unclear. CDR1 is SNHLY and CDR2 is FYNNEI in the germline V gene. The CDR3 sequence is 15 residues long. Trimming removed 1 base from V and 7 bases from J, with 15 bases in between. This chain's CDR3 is CASSEVLAQRNTQYF. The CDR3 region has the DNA TGTGCCAGCAGTGAAGTTTTGGCGCAGCGAAATACGCAGTATTTT.

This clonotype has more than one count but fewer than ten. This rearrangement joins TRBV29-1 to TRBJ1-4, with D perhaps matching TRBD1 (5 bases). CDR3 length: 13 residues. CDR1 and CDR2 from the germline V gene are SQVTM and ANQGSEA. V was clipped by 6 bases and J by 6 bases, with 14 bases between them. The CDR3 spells CSVAGRGDEKLFF. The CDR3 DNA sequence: TGCAGCGTCGCAGGGCGGGGGGATGAAAAACTGTTTTTT.

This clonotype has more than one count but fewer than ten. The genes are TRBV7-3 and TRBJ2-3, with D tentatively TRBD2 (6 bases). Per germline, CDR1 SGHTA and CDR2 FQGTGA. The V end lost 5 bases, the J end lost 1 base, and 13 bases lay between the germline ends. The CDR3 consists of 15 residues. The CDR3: CASSPFRGGTDTQYF. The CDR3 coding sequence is TGTGCCAGCAGCCCCTTTCGCGGGGGCACAGATACGCAGTATTTT.

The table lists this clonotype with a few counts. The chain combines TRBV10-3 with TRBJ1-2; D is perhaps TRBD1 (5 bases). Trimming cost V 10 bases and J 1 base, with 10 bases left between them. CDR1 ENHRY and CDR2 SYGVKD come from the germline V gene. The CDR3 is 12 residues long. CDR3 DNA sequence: TGTGCCACGGGGACGGATAACTATGGCTACACCTTC. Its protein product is CATGTDNYGYTF.

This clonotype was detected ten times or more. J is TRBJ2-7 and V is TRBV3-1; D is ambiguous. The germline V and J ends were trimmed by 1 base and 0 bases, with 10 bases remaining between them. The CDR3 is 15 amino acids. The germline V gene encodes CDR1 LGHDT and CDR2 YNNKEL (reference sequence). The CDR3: CASSQGTGGSYEQYF. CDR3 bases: TGTGCCAGCAGCCAAGGGACCGGCGGCTCCTACGAGCAGTACTTC.

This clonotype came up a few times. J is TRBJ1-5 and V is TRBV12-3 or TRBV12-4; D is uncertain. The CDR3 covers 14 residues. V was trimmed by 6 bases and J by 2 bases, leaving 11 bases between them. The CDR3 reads CASRLGLGNQPQHF. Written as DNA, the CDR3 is TGTGCCAGCAGGCTTGGGTTGGGCAATCAGCCCCAGCATTTT.

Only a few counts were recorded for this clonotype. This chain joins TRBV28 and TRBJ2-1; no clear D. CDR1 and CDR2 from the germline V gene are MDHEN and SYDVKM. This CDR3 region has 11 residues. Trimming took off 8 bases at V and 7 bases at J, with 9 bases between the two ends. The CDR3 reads CASGAMNEQFF. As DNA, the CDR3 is TGTGCCAGCGGAGCAATGAATGAGCAGTTCTTC.

The CDR3 nucleotides are TGCAGCGTTGGGGTAGACAGGGACTATGGCTACACCTTC. Its protein product is CSVGVDRDYGYTF. The gene calls are TRBV29-1 and TRBJ1-2; 7 nucleotides line up with TRBD1. Germline V gene data show CDR1 as SQVTM and CDR2 as ANQGSEA. V lost 4 bases to trimming and J lost 3 bases; unmatched junction nucleotides: 5. This CDR3 has 13 amino acids.

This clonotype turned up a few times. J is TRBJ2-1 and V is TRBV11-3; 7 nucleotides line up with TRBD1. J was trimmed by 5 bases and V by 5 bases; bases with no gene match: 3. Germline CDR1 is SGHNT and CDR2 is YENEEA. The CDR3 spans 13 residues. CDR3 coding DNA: TGTGCCAGCAGCATGACAGGGAACAATGAGCAGTTCTTC. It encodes CASSMTGNNEQFF.

As DNA, the CDR3 is TGCAGCGTTGAAACTACGACGGAAGGCGGCTACACCTTC. Protein sequence: CSVETTTEGGYTF. The chain joins TRBV29-1 to TRBJ1-2; D unclear. With 2 bases removed from V and 8 bases from J, the gap between germline ends came to 15 bases. CDR1 SQVTM and CDR2 ANQGSEA come from the germline V gene. The CDR3 is 13 amino acids.

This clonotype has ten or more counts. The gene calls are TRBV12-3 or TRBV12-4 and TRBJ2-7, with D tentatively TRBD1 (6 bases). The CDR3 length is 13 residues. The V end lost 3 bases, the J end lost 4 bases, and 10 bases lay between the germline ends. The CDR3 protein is CASSFSRGYEQYF. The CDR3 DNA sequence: TGTGCCAGCAGTTTTAGCAGGGGATACGAGCAGTACTTC.

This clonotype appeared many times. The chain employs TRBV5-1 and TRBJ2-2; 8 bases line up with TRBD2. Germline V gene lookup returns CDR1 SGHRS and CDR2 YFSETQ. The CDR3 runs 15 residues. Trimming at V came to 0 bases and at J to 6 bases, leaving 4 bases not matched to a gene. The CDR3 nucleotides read TGCGCCAGCAGCTTGGCGCGGGGGGCCGCCGGGGAGCTGTTTTTT. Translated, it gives CASSLARGAAGELFF.

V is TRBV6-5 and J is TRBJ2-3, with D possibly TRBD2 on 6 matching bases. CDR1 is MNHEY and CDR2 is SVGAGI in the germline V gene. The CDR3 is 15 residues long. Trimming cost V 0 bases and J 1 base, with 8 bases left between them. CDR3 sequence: CASSYSGGGTDTQYF. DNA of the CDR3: TGTGCCAGCAGTTACTCTGGAGGGGGCACAGATACGCAGTATTTT.

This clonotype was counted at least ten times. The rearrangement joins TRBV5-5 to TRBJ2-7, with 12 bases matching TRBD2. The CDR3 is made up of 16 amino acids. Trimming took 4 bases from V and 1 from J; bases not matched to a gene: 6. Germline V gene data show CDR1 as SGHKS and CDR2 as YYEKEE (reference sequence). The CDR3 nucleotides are TGTGCCAGCAGCCTCAGACTAGCGGGAGTGTCCTACGAGCAGTACTTC. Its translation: CASSLRLAGVSYEQYF.

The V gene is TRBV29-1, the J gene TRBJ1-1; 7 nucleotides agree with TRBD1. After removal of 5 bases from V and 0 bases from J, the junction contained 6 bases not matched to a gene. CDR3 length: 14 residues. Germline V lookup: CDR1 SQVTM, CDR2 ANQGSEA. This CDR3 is CSVSGGGMNTEAFF. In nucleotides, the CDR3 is TGCAGCGTTTCAGGGGGGGGGATGAACACTGAAGCTTTCTTT.

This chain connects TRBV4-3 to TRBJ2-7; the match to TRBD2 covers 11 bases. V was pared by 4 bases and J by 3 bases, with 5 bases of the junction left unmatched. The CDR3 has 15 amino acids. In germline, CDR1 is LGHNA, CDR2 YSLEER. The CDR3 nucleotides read TGCGCCAGCAGCCGCGGGACTAGCGGCTACTACGAGCAGTACTTC. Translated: CASSRGTSGYYEQYF.

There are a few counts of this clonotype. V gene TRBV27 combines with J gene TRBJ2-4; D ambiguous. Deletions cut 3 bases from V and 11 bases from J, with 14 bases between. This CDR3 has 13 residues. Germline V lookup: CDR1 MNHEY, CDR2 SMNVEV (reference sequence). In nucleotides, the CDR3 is TGTGCCAGCAGTTTCAGCCGTAGTGGTTTTCAGTACTTC. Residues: CASSFSRSGFQYF.

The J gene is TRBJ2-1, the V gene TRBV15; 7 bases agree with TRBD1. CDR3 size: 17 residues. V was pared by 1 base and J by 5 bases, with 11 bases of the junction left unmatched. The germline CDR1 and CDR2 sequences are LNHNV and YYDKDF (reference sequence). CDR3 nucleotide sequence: TGTGCCACCAGCAGAGTACCTAGGAGACAGGGAAACAATGAGCAGTTCTTC. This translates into CATSRVPRRQGNNEQFF.

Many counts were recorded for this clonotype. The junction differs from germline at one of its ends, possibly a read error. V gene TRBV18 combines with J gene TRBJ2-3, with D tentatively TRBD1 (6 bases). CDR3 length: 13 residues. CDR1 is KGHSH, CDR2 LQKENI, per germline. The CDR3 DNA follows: TGCGCCAGCAGCTTGGGACACACAGATACGCAGTATTTT. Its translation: CASSLGHTDTQYF.

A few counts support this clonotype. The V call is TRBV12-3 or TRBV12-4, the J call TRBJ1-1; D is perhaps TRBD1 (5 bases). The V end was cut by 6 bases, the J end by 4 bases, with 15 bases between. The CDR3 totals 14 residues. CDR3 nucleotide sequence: TGTGCCAGCAGCCTCCTCCCCGGGGGCACTGAAGCTTTCTTT. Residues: CASSLLPGGTEAFF.

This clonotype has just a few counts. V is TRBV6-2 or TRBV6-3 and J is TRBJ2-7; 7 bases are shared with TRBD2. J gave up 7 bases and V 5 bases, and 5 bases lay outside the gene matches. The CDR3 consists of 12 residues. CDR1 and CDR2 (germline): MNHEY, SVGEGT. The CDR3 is CASSRPGGEQYF. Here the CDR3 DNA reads TGTGCCAGCAGTCGCCCGGGGGGTGAGCAGTACTTC.

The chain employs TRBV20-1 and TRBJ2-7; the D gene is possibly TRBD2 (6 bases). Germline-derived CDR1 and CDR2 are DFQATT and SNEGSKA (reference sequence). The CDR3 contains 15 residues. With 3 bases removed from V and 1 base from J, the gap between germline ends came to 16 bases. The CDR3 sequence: CSARGGGGGSYEQYF. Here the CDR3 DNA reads TGCAGTGCTAGGGGGGGAGGTGGTGGGTCCTACGAGCAGTACTTC.

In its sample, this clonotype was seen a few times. CDR3 protein: CASSLGNRAGSYEQYF. In DNA, the CDR3 is TGTGCCAGCAGCTTAGGAAACAGGGCAGGATCCTACGAGCAGTACTTC. The chain recombines TRBV7-9 with TRBJ2-7, with D perhaps TRBD1 (6 bases). From germline, CDR1 is SEHNR and CDR2 FQNEAQ (reference sequence). V dropped 1 base and J dropped 1 base, with 14 bases sitting between them. The CDR3 has 16 amino acids.

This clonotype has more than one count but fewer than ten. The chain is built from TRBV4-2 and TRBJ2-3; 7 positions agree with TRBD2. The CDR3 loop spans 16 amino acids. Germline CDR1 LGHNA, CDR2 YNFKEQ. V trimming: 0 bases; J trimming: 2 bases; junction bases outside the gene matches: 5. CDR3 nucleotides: TGTGCCAGCAGCCAAGAACCCAGCGGGAACACAGATACGCAGTATTTT. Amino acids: CASSQEPSGNTDTQYF.